A selection of T cell receptor beta chains follows, all from one sample in a study of cytomegalovirus exposure and HLA in healthy donors. The repertoire was sequenced with immunoSEQ multiplex PCR; TCRdb's copy has only in-frame clones and lacks some. This table holds 140,000 or so clones, around three quarters found once. Sequencing was performed on PBMCs. These receptors were taken from a man in his forties in good health and CMV-seronegative. CDR3s include the opening cysteine and the closing phenylalanine or tryptophan. The order of the fields is D gene, clone size, CDR3 length, V gene, J gene, CDR3 protein, CDR3 DNA. D genes are given only for firm matches. Some rows have no size entry. The others give once, few or many, or a class for an expanded clone.

d_call: TRBD2; clone_size: -; cdr3_length: 14; v_call: TRBV11-2; j_call: TRBJ2-3; cdr3_aa: CASSLGGSTDTQYF; cdr3_nt: TGTGCCAGCAGCCTCGGGGGGAGCACAGATACGCAGTATTTT
d_call: TRBD2; clone_size: -; cdr3_length: 17; v_call: TRBV7-6; j_call: TRBJ2-1; cdr3_aa: CASSLGTSPPTANEQFF; cdr3_nt: TGTGCCAGCAGCTTAGGGACTAGCCCCCCAACTGCCAATGAGCAGTTCTTC
d_call: -; clone_size: -; cdr3_length: 14; v_call: TRBV4-2; j_call: TRBJ2-5; cdr3_aa: CASSQETGGGKQYF; cdr3_nt: TGTGCCAGCAGCCAAGAAACGGGGGGCGGAAAGCAGTACTTC
d_call: TRBD1; clone_size: -; cdr3_length: 14; v_call: TRBV6-5; j_call: TRBJ1-2; cdr3_aa: CASSFGDRGYGYTF; cdr3_nt: TGTGCCAGCAGTTTCGGCGACAGGGGCTATGGCTACACCTTC
d_call: TRBD2; clone_size: -; cdr3_length: 15; v_call: TRBV6-5; j_call: TRBJ2-2; cdr3_aa: CASSSGTSDTGELFF; cdr3_nt: TGTGCCAGCAGTTCCGGGACTAGCGACACCGGGGAGCTGTTTTTT
d_call: TRBD1; clone_size: -; cdr3_length: 15; v_call: TRBV10-3; j_call: TRBJ2-7; cdr3_aa: CAISGPGQGSYEQYF; cdr3_nt: TGTGCCATCAGTGGCCCGGGACAGGGTTCCTACGAGCAGTACTTC
d_call: TRBD1; clone_size: once; cdr3_length: 15; v_call: TRBV6-4; j_call: TRBJ2-2; cdr3_aa: CASRPFGQGTGELFF; cdr3_nt: TGTGCCAGCAGACCTTTCGGACAGGGGACCGGGGAGCTGTTTTTT
d_call: -; clone_size: -; cdr3_length: 14; v_call: TRBV6-5; j_call: TRBJ2-3; cdr3_aa: CASSYYGRTDTQYF; cdr3_nt: TGTGCCAGCAGTTACTACGGTCGCACAGATACGCAGTATTTT
d_call: TRBD1; clone_size: -; cdr3_length: 15; v_call: TRBV11-3; j_call: TRBJ2-2; cdr3_aa: CASSWGQGVTGELFF; cdr3_nt: TGTGCCAGCAGCTGGGGACAGGGAGTCACCGGGGAGCTGTTTTTT
d_call: TRBD2; clone_size: -; cdr3_length: 13; v_call: TRBV30; j_call: TRBJ2-1; cdr3_aa: CAGTSGGALGQFF; cdr3_nt: TGTGCCGGGACTAGCGGGGGGGCCCTAGGGCAGTTCTTC
d_call: -; clone_size: -; cdr3_length: 17; v_call: TRBV5-4; j_call: TRBJ1-1; cdr3_aa: CASSLGRQGKVNTEAFF; cdr3_nt: TGTGCCAGCAGCTTGGGGCGGCAGGGGAAGGTGAACACTGAAGCTTTCTTT
d_call: TRBD1; clone_size: -; cdr3_length: 14; v_call: TRBV19; j_call: TRBJ1-5; cdr3_aa: CASSKDRFNQPQHF; cdr3_nt: TGTGCCAGTAGTAAGGACAGGTTTAATCAGCCCCAGCATTTT
d_call: -; clone_size: -; cdr3_length: 15; v_call: TRBV5-5; j_call: TRBJ2-3; cdr3_aa: CASSLARAYTDTQYF; cdr3_nt: TGTGCCAGCAGCTTGGCCAGGGCTTACACAGATACGCAGTATTTT
d_call: TRBD1; clone_size: few; cdr3_length: 13; v_call: TRBV29-1; j_call: TRBJ1-3; cdr3_aa: CSGRQGSGNTIYF; cdr3_nt: TGCAGCGGTCGACAGGGTTCGGGAAACACCATATATTTT